Detailed here is one T cell receptor (beta chain). Its antigen is currently not known. One junction end disagrees with the germline gene, perhaps due to a read error. This specimen comes from a study of vaccination effects on CD4 cells after COVID-19 (dated by TCRdb to the early 2020s). Background on the whole study: In the ViraFEST assay, PBMC were stimulated with viral peptide pools, and antigen-specific CD4+ T cell clonotypes were then identified by expansion using TCR sequencing. Three convalescent patients were sampled early (day +14) and late (day +241, +227, +161 respectively) after vaccination. Across the study, the median time from the second dose to post-vaccine sampling was 72 days (range 14 to 241). About 1.8 million PBMC per well were cultured with 10 ug/ml peptides in IMDM containing roughly 5% human AB serum, around 10 IU/ml IL-2 and gentamicin. SARS-CoV-2 spike-specific CD4+ TCR repertoires were compared before and after mRNA vaccination in COVID-19 convalescent patients and in infection-naive vaccine recipients. A total of roughly 9 COVID-19 convalescent patients and a handful of SARS-CoV-2-naive healthy vaccine recipients were included in the full study. In the study, cultures from other donors were sequenced using the Oncomine TCR Beta short-read assay on an Illumina iSeq 100. Overall study results and their limits: Marked clonal contraction was observed in both infection-induced and vaccine-induced clones at late post-vaccination timepoints, consistent with waning T cell responses. The study was limited by a small number of convalescent patients, and early post-infection timepoints were lacking. For convalescent patients, new clones induced by the vaccine made up most of the post-vaccine spike-reactive repertoire, and these new clones were largely distinct from the clones induced by infection.

After less than 13 days of culture, CD4+ T cells were isolated with the EasySep CD4+ T cell isolation kit. Convalescent patients had PCR-confirmed SARS-CoV-2 infection between March and December 2020, before Alpha, Beta and Delta variants emerged in the United States. Each participant got two doses of an mRNA SARS-CoV-2 vaccine, either BNT162b2 or mRNA-1273. On days 3 and 7, half of the culture medium was replaced with fresh IL-2-containing medium. Unless noted otherwise, every peptide stimulation condition was grown in triplicate wells. Using Ficoll-Paque Plus gradient centrifugation, PBMC were separated from whole blood and then either used fresh or cryopreserved at -140C. Genomic DNA was extracted from cultured CD4+ T cells with the QIAamp micro DNA kit. The CDR1 and CDR2 encoded by the germline V gene (reference sequence) are GTSNPN and SVGIG. From its cysteine to its phenylalanine, the CDR3 spans 15 amino acids. CDR3 DNA is the only sequence kept; it has 45 bases, read in frame from the first base.

Receptor libraries were prepared by the immunoSEQ multiplex PCR assay. TCR beta CDR3 sequencing was performed on DNA from the cultured, isolated CD4+ T cells. In the original analysis: The analysis removed non-productive TCR sequences, trimmed reads to the CDR3 region, and retained only CDR3s that were 7 or more amino acids long. The MANAFEST web app was used to identify antigen-specific clonotypes by comparing expansion in peptide wells with expansion in reference cultures. To count as positive, a clone had to show expansion at FDR<0.05 compared with the reference and with all other wells, an odds ratio above 5, and a frequency above 0.1% in two replicate wells. A clonotype was called cross-reactive if it was significantly expanded both in SARS-CoV-2 spike wells and in at least one common cold coronavirus spike condition. Levenshtein distance calculated with the stringdist R package was used to assess CDR3 similarity, and unrooted trees were constructed with ape in R 3.6.1. In TCRdb, the immuneACCESS table is reduced to in-frame sequences with V and J assigned. These tables do not hold every clone; where another copy was compared, an unresolved V gene accounts for under half, and the others remain unexplained. That table gives V, J and clone size, and the DNA gave D and trimming. Present in this sample are tens of thousands of clones, under 85% of which were seen just once. The ten largest clonotypes hold under 7% of the sample.

The chain couples TRBV30 to TRBJ1-6; the D gene lacks a confident call. This receptor was identified in a human donor who had a prior SARS-CoV-2 infection. The sequences come from CD4+ T cells from PBMCs cultured without peptide, collected after COVID-19 vaccination. CDR3 sequence: CAWSDVVSSNSPLHF. The sequence in DNA is TGTGCCTGGAGTGACGTAGTGTCCTCTAATTCACCCCTCCACTTT.